This TCR beta chain was retrieved from a study of shared clonotypes between healthy human individuals (dated by TCRdb to about 2020). In terms of the full investigation: Three men and two women, aged 18 to 49 years, made up the cohort. For each donor, CD4 naive and CD4 memory were each run on three plates, CD8 naive on two plates, and CD8 memory on one plate. Blood TCR repertoires of five healthy adults were deeply sequenced to estimate repertoire size and the extent of clonotype sharing between individuals. To increase sequencing depth and limit assay-specific biases, TCR repertoire library preparation and sequencing were carried out by different laboratories using diverse techniques. Each donor's leukapheresis produced roughly between roughly 0.94 and 9.5 billion PBMCs. The paper as a whole reports these results and caveats: Clonotypes shared by all four sorted-subset donors showed higher generation probabilities than non-shared clonotypes. Naive subsets generally had larger estimated clonotype richness than memory subsets. Sampling was restricted to blood, and TCR repertoires in tissue are likely to differ from TCR repertoires in blood. Roughly 5% of naive CD4, 3.5% of naive CD8, about 2.5% of memory CD4, and 0.4% of memory CD8 clonotypes were shared across a few donors. Because the study included a small number of donors, the genetic and exposure-history diversity represented was limited. Pairwise subsampling led to the expectation that sequencing depth would affect the degree of clonotype sharing among donors. Incomplete sequencing was indicated by rarefaction of sorted-subset datasets, despite the large sequencing depth.

Using the deep immunoSEQ assay, TCR CDR3 regions were amplified from genomic DNA by multiplex PCR. Extracted genomic DNA from each cell subset was spread evenly across all wells of several immunoSEQ 96-well plates, with each plate serving as a replicate. For sorted subsets, approximately 200 ng of genomic DNA, equivalent to around 30,000 T cell genomes, went into each replicate PCR. The purified libraries were quantified using a Qubit 3.0 fluorometer, sized with a Bioanalyzer 2100, and then quantified again using the KAPA Library Quantification kit. A separate single-read 150-cycle Illumina NextSeq 550 flow cell was used to sequence each immunoSEQ 96-well plate. In the paper's pipeline: Because the immunoSEQ output held only junctional sequences and lacked quality scores, the filtering could not match the filtering applied to full-length reads. To assign V/J genes and CDR3, sequences were annotated using PyIR, a Python wrapper for IgBLAST v1.9, with IMGT germline references. Reads were removed for weak V/J assignments (E-value above 1e-6), missing CDR3, stop codons, out-of-frame junctions, or ambiguous translated residues. V3J clonotypes were defined as sequences sharing an identical inferred V gene, J gene, and CDR3 amino acid sequence. To compute the percentage overlap between repertoires, the number of shared unique clonotypes was divided by the size of the smaller repertoire. Richness of each repertoire was evaluated using RTK rarefaction, the Chao1 estimator, and Recon v2.1 estimates of unobserved clonotypes. For all TCRbeta clonotypes obtained by the gDNA method from a handful of donors, generation probabilities were computed with OLGA. Not all clones reach the TCRdb copy of this immuneACCESS table, which keeps in-frame sequences only. Checked studies attribute under half of the gap to unresolved V genes and leave the rest unexplained. For V, J and clone size, that table is used; D and trimming come from the DNA. Within this sample are 800,000 to 1,200,000 clones, with 70% to 80% of them counted one time only. Approximately 0.5% of the sample belongs to the ten largest clones.

This clone was seen repeatedly, ten times or more. Its antigen specificity is not known. Per-nucleotide qualities are absent, and no much larger clonotype sits a single base away. Based on the germline V gene, the CDR1 and CDR2 sequences are MDHEN and SYDVKM. V is pared back by 8 bases and J by 2 bases, with 16 bases lying between the germline termini. CDR3 length: 14 amino acids, cysteine to phenylalanine. Just the 42-base CDR3 DNA is kept, in frame starting at base 1. The donors were healthy, HIV-negative adults with no recently reported acute infections or vaccinations. All donors were Caucasian adults living in Nashville, Tennessee, USA. Magnetic negative selection was used to enrich CD4+ T cells, after which naive cells were positively selected on CD45RA and the negative fraction became the memory subset. After blood collection by leukapheresis, PBMCs were isolated using Ficoll-Histopaque density gradient centrifugation and then cryopreserved in the vapor phase of liquid nitrogen. Analytical flow cytometry was used to check the purity and quantity of every magnetically sorted T cell population. Each sorted fraction had its genomic DNA isolated and then quantified by UV absorbance on a Nanodrop 2000c.

This receptor was obtained from a man between 18 and 35 years old in good health. Some clones in this sample may be carry-over from other donors' samples. Recombination linked TRBV28 to TRBJ2-7; the D call is possibly TRBD1 or TRBD2, each sharing 5 bases. The sequenced sample consisted of memory CD4+ T cells from PBMCs. This specimen's cell subset or site label, per the study, means: CD45RA-negative fraction. The DNA sequence is as follows: TGTGCCAGCTACCCTGGGGGTGGCACCTACGAGCAGTACTTC. Translated, it gives CASYPGGGTYEQYF.